The present TCR beta chain was sequenced within a study of blood T cell repertoires in COVID-19. Whole-study context: Acute and convalescent COVID-19 specimens originated in the United States, Italy and Spain.

Participant ages covered about 18 to 89 years across 25 or so US areas. In assigning cohorts, the study relied on participant-reported clinical history. CDR3 size: 15 residues. Per germline, CDR1 MNHNS and CDR2 SASEGT. Trimming cost V 4 bases and J 0 bases, with 10 bases left between them. In the authors' workflow: From reference gene primer amplification, estimates of nucleated cell counts were derived. Sequenced by immunoSEQ multiplex PCR; TCRdb stores in-frame clones only, minus some. The DNA was the basis for D and trimming; V, J and clone size are from that table. Among about 180,000 clones listed, about 80% were seen once.

The sample was PBMCs or T cells enriched from blood (not recorded which). This sequence was found in a man in his 60s who had been exposed to COVID-19. The chain employs TRBV6-1 and TRBJ1-5; D is perhaps TRBD1 (6 bases). The DNA for the CDR3 is TGTGCCAGCAGTGCCCGGACAGTTAGCAATCAGCCCCAGCATTTT. This codes for CASSARTVSNQPQHF.